These T cell receptor beta chains were read from a single sample in a study of T-cell memory formation after mild COVID-19. Each CDR3 protein gets one entry after TCRdb re-called the 5' RACE reads with MiXCR. The sample holds just under 350,000 distinct CDR3 sequences, about an eighth seen once. Sequences were obtained from PBMCs or a T cell subset sorted from them (not recorded which). These receptor sequences come from a man between 18 and 29 years old who had mild COVID-19 (a few samples of this study predate the infection). Cell type and time point are not known. Each CDR3 is given with its conserved first and last residue. Each record gives: CDR3 DNA, CDR3 protein, D gene, V gene, clone size, J gene. The D gene is left open where the match is weak. Where a row states a size, it is once, few, many or the class of an expanded clone; other rows omit it.

TGCGCCAGCAGCCAACTAGCGGGGGGGACGCAGTATTTT | CASSQLAGGTQYF | TRBD2 | TRBV4-1 | NA | TRBJ2-3
TGCAGCCTTCGGGACGTTTGGTACCAAGAGACCCAGTACTTC | CSLRDVWYQETQYF | NA | TRBV29-1 | NA | TRBJ2-5
TGTGTCGAAGGGGGCCTAGTCCTAGATACGCAGTATTTT | CVEGGLVLDTQYF | TRBD1 | TRBV12-3/TRBV12-4 | few | TRBJ2-3
TGCAGTGCCCAGCTAGCGGGGGGGTTATCAGCCTACAATGAGCAGTTCTTC | CSAQLAGGLSAYNEQFF | TRBD2 | TRBV20-1 | NA | TRBJ2-1
TGTGCCAGCAGCCTCGCGGGGACAGGGTCCGGTAAACTGTTTTTT | CASSLAGTGSGKLFF | TRBD1 | TRBV6-5 | few | TRBJ1-4
TGTGCCAGCAGCCAATTGGGACAGCTGTCTAGTTCACCCCTCCACTTT | CASSQLGQLSSSPLHF | TRBD1 | TRBV4-2 | many | TRBJ1-6
TGTGCCAGCAGCACGCCACTAGCGGGGGGCACATATACGCAGTATTTT | CASSTPLAGGTYTQYF | TRBD2 | TRBV7-6 | NA | TRBJ2-3
TGTGCCAGCCGCAGGGCGAAGACTGAAGCTTTCTTT | CASRRAKTEAFF | NA | TRBV19 | few | TRBJ1-1
TGCAGTGCTGGAGTGAAGGGGGGCGATACGCAGTATTTT | CSAGVKGGDTQYF | NA | TRBV20-1 | few | TRBJ2-3
TGCAGCGTTGCCGCCCGGGTTAGTCTCGGAGCTTTCTTT | CSVAARVSLGAFF | NA | TRBV29-1 | few | TRBJ1-1
TGCGCCAGCAGCCCGGGACAGGGCTATCAGCCCCAGCATTTT | CASSPGQGYQPQHF | TRBD1 | TRBV10-2 | few | TRBJ1-5
TGTGCCAGCAGCCGAGACTGGGGGCTTAGGAATGAGCAGTTCTTC | CASSRDWGLRNEQFF | NA | TRBV12-3/TRBV12-4 | few | TRBJ2-1
TGCAGTGCTGGGACAGGGACGGATCAGCCCCAGCATTTT | CSAGTGTDQPQHF | TRBD1 | TRBV20-1 | few | TRBJ1-5
TGCAGTGCTCGGTTAAACACCGGGGAGCTGTTTTTT | CSARLNTGELFF | NA | TRBV20-1 | few | TRBJ2-2
TGTGCCACCAGCAGAGTGGGGGATGCCTACGAGCAGTACTTC | CATSRVGDAYEQYF | NA | TRBV15 | few | TRBJ2-7
TGTGCCAGCAGTTCCAGGGGGGAAGTTAACACTGAAGCTTTCTTT | CASSSRGEVNTEAFF | TRBD1 | TRBV6-5 | few | TRBJ1-1
TGTGCCAGCTCGAGCACAGGACAGGGGAATTTTGTTACAGATACGCAGTATTTT | CASSSTGQGNFVTDTQYF | TRBD1 | TRBV18 | few | TRBJ2-3
TGTGCCAGCAGTGATTCGGGGGGCGAATTGCCCACCGGGGAGCTGTTTTTT | CASSDSGGELPTGELFF | NA | TRBV2 | NA | TRBJ2-2
TGTGCCAGCAGAATAGCGGGGGGGCCACAGTATTTT | CASRIAGGPQYF | TRBD2 | TRBV2 | NA | TRBJ2-3
TGTGCCAGCTCACCACAACATGGATCAGATACGCAGTATTTT | CASSPQHGSDTQYF | NA | TRBV18 | few | TRBJ2-3
TGTGCCAGCAGCTACAGCGACTATAATGAAAAACTGTTTTTT | CASSYSDYNEKLFF | NA | TRBV6-6 | NA | TRBJ1-4
TGTGCCTGGAGGGGGCAGGAGCAGTTCTTC | CAWRGQEQFF | NA | TRBV30 | NA | TRBJ2-1
TGTGCCAGCAGCTTACGCGGTCCAGGGGCGGGAGAGCAGTACTTC | CASSLRGPGAGEQYF | NA | TRBV7-8 | few | TRBJ2-7
TGCGCCAGCAGCCAACCAGAGACAGACTATAATTCACCCCTCCACTTT | CASSQPETDYNSPLHF | NA | TRBV5-1 | NA | TRBJ1-6
TGTGCCAGCAGCCCGGGGCCGGGGGGGACACTCACAGATACGCAGTATTTT | CASSPGPGGTLTDTQYF | TRBD2 | TRBV7-2 | NA | TRBJ2-3
TGTGCCAGCAGCGAAGCGGGGGGGCTTGATGAGCAGTTCTTC | CASSEAGGLDEQFF | TRBD2 | TRBV9 | few | TRBJ2-1
TGCGCCAGCAGCTCGGGAACAGGGAACAATGAGCAGTTCTTC | CASSSGTGNNEQFF | NA | TRBV5-1 | few | TRBJ2-1
TGTGCCAGCAGTTACTCCGACAGGGGAGCCACAGATACGCAGTATTTT | CASSYSDRGATDTQYF | TRBD1 | TRBV6-5 | few | TRBJ2-3
TGTGCCAGCAGCGTGACGGGATCCGGGGCGAACACCGGGGAGCTGTTTTTT | CASSVTGSGANTGELFF | NA | TRBV9 | NA | TRBJ2-2
TGTGCCAGCTCACCTCCGGGAAGATCTTATAGCAATCAGCCCCAGCATTTT | CASSPPGRSYSNQPQHF | NA | TRBV18 | NA | TRBJ1-5
TGTGCCAGCAGTCCCGGACAGGCCGGGGGTGAGCAGTTCTTC | CASSPGQAGGEQFF | NA | TRBV6-4 | NA | TRBJ2-1
TGTGCCACCCGGGGGCACCATGAGCAGTTCTTC | CATRGHHEQFF | NA | TRBV15 | NA | TRBJ2-1